Sequencing of this TCR beta chain was carried out in a study of blood T cell repertoires in COVID-19. About the study: PBMCs, B-cell-depleted T cells, or T cells were the source of the cDNA or gDNA that made up the material.

This CDR3 comprises 14 residues. With 3 bases clipped from V and 5 bases from J, the junction kept 4 bases outside the gene matches. CDR1 and CDR2 (germline): SGHVS, FQNEAQ. The table lists this clone with a count of one. Original processing notes: Reference gene primer amplification yielded estimated nucleated cell counts. This table comes from immunoSEQ multiplex PCR, and its TCRdb copy is limited to in-frame clones, with some not included. V, J and clone size are those of that table, while D and trimming were read from the DNA. The profile shows some 180,000 clones, about 80% of them singletons. All enrollees were about 18 to 100 years old and from 20 to 30 US areas. Exposed volunteers were people who met a COVID-19 case within 2 weeks before study entry.

The receptor was derived from a man in his sixties who had been exposed to COVID-19. The chain joins TRBV7-8 to TRBJ1-5; 7 nucleotides align to TRBD1. Input material: PBMCs or T cells enriched from blood (not recorded which). CDR3 sequence: CASSFITGDQPQHF. CDR3 sequence (DNA): TGTGCCAGCAGCTTCATTACAGGGGATCAGCCCCAGCATTTT.